One sample yielded the 12 T cell receptor beta chains listed below, sequenced in a study of blood T cell repertoires in COVID-19. Assay: immunoSEQ multiplex PCR; the TCRdb copy retains only in-frame clones and omits some. The sample lists 200,000 to 300,000 clones, around 90% occurring once. Sequenced: PBMCs or T cells enriched from blood (not recorded which). These TCRs come from a woman aged 40-49 years who had been exposed to COVID-19.

The rearrangement joins TRBV5-1 to TRBJ2-7; possible D gene TRBD2, 6 bases. This CDR3 is built from 14 residues. Germline V lookup: CDR1 SGHRS, CDR2 YFSETQ. Trimming removed 2 bases from V and 0 bases from J, with 9 bases in between. The CDR3 DNA reads as TGCGCCAGCAGCTTAGCGGGCAGCTCCTACGAGCAGTACTTC. It is translated as CASSLAGSSYEQYF.

The chain links TRBV19 to TRBJ2-7; 16 nucleotides match TRBD2. V was pared by 6 bases and J by 4 bases, with 3 bases of the junction left unmatched. Germline CDR1 and CDR2: LNHDA and SQIVND (reference sequence). The CDR3 sequence is 15 residues long. CDR3 nucleotide sequence: TGTGCCAGTAGCGGGACTAGCGGGAGGGTTTACGAGCAGTACGTC. Residues: CASSGTSGRVYEQYV.

The J gene is TRBJ1-1, the V gene TRBV7-9; weak D call: TRBD1 (6 bases). Trimming left V 1 base short and J 0 bases short, with 9 bases between. CDR3 length equals 15 residues. Germline V gives CDR1 SEHNR, CDR2 FQNEAQ (reference sequence). The CDR3 bases are TGTGCCAGCAGCTTAGTAGGGGGTATGAACACTGAAGCTTTCTTT. Protein: CASSLVGGMNTEAFF.

The CDR3 spells CATYWTDTGELFF. The CDR3 DNA reads as TGTGCCACCTACTGGACAGACACCGGGGAGCTGTTTTTT. The genes are TRBV19 and TRBJ2-2; D is possibly TRBD1 (6 bases). The CDR3 covers 13 residues. In germline, CDR1 is LNHDA, CDR2 SQIVND (reference sequence). V lost 10 bases to trimming and J lost 3 bases, with 12 bases between them.

The CDR3 DNA follows: TGTGCCAGCAGGACGACAGGGGCTTCTAGCACAGATACGCAGTATTTT. Translated: CASRTTGASSTDTQYF. This sequence joins TRBV28 and TRBJ2-3; 8 nucleotides align to TRBD1. With 6 bases clipped from V and 0 bases from J, the junction kept 8 bases outside the gene matches. Germline CDR1 MDHEN, CDR2 SYDVKM. The CDR3 loop spans 16 amino acids.

J is TRBJ1-5 and V is TRBV7-9; D perhaps matches TRBD1 (5 bases). Trimming took off 1 base at V and 2 bases at J, with 6 bases between the two ends. Germline V gene sequence: CDR1 SEHNR, CDR2 FQNEAQ (reference sequence). This CDR3 has 14 amino acids. The CDR3 bases are TGTGCCAGCAGCTTAGAAGGGGGCAATCAGCCCCAGCATTTT. As protein: CASSLEGGNQPQHF. The entire variable domain, with the rest obtained from reference TRBV7-9 and TRBJ1-5, is as follows: DTGVSQNPRHKITKRGQNVTFRCDPISEHNRLYWYRQTLGQGPEFLTYFQNEAQLEKSRLLSDRFSAERPKGSFSTLEIQRTEQGDSAMYLCASSLEGGNQPQHFGDGTRLSIL.

V and J are TRBV11-3 and TRBJ2-5; TRBD1 might be the D (5 bases). The germline V gene encodes CDR1 SGHNT and CDR2 YENEEA. The CDR3 is 15 amino acids. Trimming shortened V by 5 bases and J by 1 base, and 14 bases separated the two germline ends. The CDR3 DNA reads TGTGCCAGCAGCACCCGAGACAGAGCCCAAGAGACCCAGTACTTC. This gives the protein CASSTRDRAQETQYF. The whole variable domain, filled in from reference TRBV11-3 and TRBJ2-5, reads EAGVVQSPRYKIIEKKQPVAFWCNPISGHNTLYWYLQNLGQGPELLIRYENEEAVDDSQLPKDRFSAERLKGVDSTLKIQPAELGDSAVYLCASSTRDRAQETQYFGPGTRLLVL.

The chain recombines TRBV19 with TRBJ2-7; 8 nucleotides align to TRBD1. The CDR3 has 15 residues. V gave up 2 bases and J gave up 3 bases; unmatched junction bases: 6. From germline, CDR1 is LNHDA and CDR2 SQIVND (reference sequence). CDR3 sequence: CASSIFQGAVYEQYF. The CDR3 DNA reads TGTGCCAGTAGTATATTCCAGGGGGCTGTCTACGAGCAGTACTTC. The full variable domain, with the rest looked up from reference TRBV19 and TRBJ2-7, is DGGITQSPKYLFRKEGQNVTLSCEQNLNHDAMYWYRQDPGQGLRLIYYSQIVNDFQKGDIAEGYSVSREKKESFPLTVTSAQKNPTAFYLCASSIFQGAVYEQYFGPGTRLTVT.

The chain couples TRBV2 to TRBJ1-5; weak D call: TRBD1 (5 bases). This CDR3 region has 16 residues. Germline V CDR1 and CDR2: SNHLY, FYNNEI. With 0 bases removed from V and 0 bases from J, the gap between germline ends came to 9 bases. CDR3 coding DNA: TGTGCCAGCAGTGAAGCGAGCAGGGATAGCAATCAGCCCCAGCATTTT. It specifies CASSEASRDSNQPQHF.

V is TRBV2 and J is TRBJ1-5; 7 bases match TRBD1. Germline CDR1 reads SNHLY; CDR2 reads FYNNEI. The CDR3 totals 13 residues. The J segment lost 5 bases and the V segment lost 7 bases, leaving 5 bases of the junction unmatched. This chain's CDR3 is CASTTGDHQPQHF. The DNA of the CDR3 is TGTGCCAGCACCACAGGGGACCATCAGCCCCAGCATTTT.

J is TRBJ2-7 and V is TRBV12-3 or TRBV12-4; 7 bases fit TRBD1. The junction had 4 bases not matched to a gene; V was cut back by 5 bases and J by 6 bases. CDR3 length: 12 residues. CDR3 region: CASSPGTAEQYV. The CDR3 DNA reads as TGTGCCAGCAGTCCCGGGACAGCCGAGCAGTACGTC.

This chain connects TRBV6-1 to TRBJ1-3; maybe TRBD1 (5 bases). This CDR3 region has 16 residues. CDR1 is MNHNS, CDR2 SASEGT, per germline. The V gene lost 1 base and the J gene lost 0 bases, with 10 bases spanning the gap. The DNA of the CDR3 is TGTGCCAGCAGTGAAGTGCAGGGCCTCTCTGGAAACACCATATATTTT. It specifies CASSEVQGLSGNTIYF.